A single sample is the source of the 23 T cell receptor beta chains below, sequenced in a study of blood T cells in healthy people across ages. With a J-beta primer mix and a sample-barcoded 5' primer, a second PCR ran about 7 to 12 cycles. In TCRdb, the 5' RACE reads were re-called with MiXCR into one record per CDR3 protein. The sample records 630,000 or so distinct CDR3 sequences, around 32% being singletons. Sequencing input: blood. Receptors were obtained from a woman over 75 in good health.

This clonotype was seen ten or more times. The rearrangement links TRBV7-8 to TRBJ2-7; 9 bases align to TRBD1. The CDR3 totals 17 residues. The V gene's germline CDR1 is SGHVS and CDR2 FQNEAQ. Trimming at V came to 1 base and at J to 5 bases, leaving 12 bases not matched to a gene. The CDR3 sequence: CASSLEGLGQGMNEQYF. Written as DNA, the CDR3 is TGTGCCAGCAGCTTAGAAGGTCTTGGACAGGGGATGAACGAGCAGTACTTC. Full variable domain (outside the CDR3, taken from reference TRBV7-8 and TRBJ2-7): GAGVSQSPRYKVAKRGQDVALRCDPISGHVSLFWYQQALGQGPEFLTYFQNEAQLDKSGLPSDRFFAERPEGSVSTLKIQRTQQEDSAVYLCASSLEGLGQGMNEQYFGPGTRLTVT.

V gene TRBV7-2 combines with J gene TRBJ1-3, with D tentatively TRBD1 (5 bases). V lost 5 bases to trimming and J lost 7 bases, with 21 bases between them. The CDR3 is made up of 16 amino acids. Germline-derived CDR1 and CDR2 are SGHTA and FQGNSA. The CDR3 nucleotides read TGTGCCAGCAGCGCAGCGGGTGGGGGAAATCGGAACACCATATATTTT. Amino acid sequence: CASSAAGGGNRNTIYF. The full variable domain, in which reference TRBV7-2 and TRBJ1-3 provide the parts outside the CDR3, is GAGVSQSPSNKVTEKGKDVELRCDPISGHTALYWYRQSLGQGLEFLIYFQGNSAPDKSGLPSDRFSAERTGGSVSTLTIQRTQQEDSAVYLCASSAAGGGNRNTIYFGEGSWLTVV.

This clonotype rates as medium-sized (0.01 to 0.1%). The V gene is TRBV6-6, the J gene TRBJ2-6; D assignment may be TRBD1 or TRBD2 (5 bases each). The CDR3 totals 17 residues. Germline CDR1 and CDR2: MNHNY and SVGAGI (reference sequence). V was clipped by 6 bases and J by 0 bases, with 15 bases between them. The CDR3 is CASRTGRPTSGANVLTF. DNA of the CDR3: TGTGCCAGCAGGACGGGACGCCCAACCTCTGGGGCCAACGTCCTGACTTTC.

This clonotype showed up just a few times. This may come from a read error, since a much larger clone is one base off. The V gene is TRBV5-1, the J gene TRBJ2-7, with TRBD2 matching 15 bases. The CDR3 is 17 residues long. From germline, CDR1 is SGHRS and CDR2 YFSETQ. Trimming cost V 4 bases and J 7 bases; bases outside gene matches: 12. CDR3: CASSPYRGLAGGNEQYF. CDR3 sequence (DNA): TGCGCCAGCAGCCCATACCGAGGACTAGCGGGGGGGAATGAGCAGTACTTC.

This clonotype has a count of ten or more. The gene calls are TRBV29-1 and TRBJ2-2; a possible D gene is TRBD1 (6 bases). Germline V lookup: CDR1 SQVTM, CDR2 ANQGSEA. The germline V and J ends were trimmed by 6 bases and 0 bases, with 8 bases remaining between them. CDR3 length: 13 residues. The CDR3 reads CSVDSTNTGELFF. Here the CDR3 DNA reads TGCAGCGTGGACAGTACGAACACCGGGGAGCTGTTTTTT.

This clonotype has at least ten counts. The chain recombines TRBV10-3 with TRBJ2-6, with 7 bases matching TRBD1. Germline trimming cut 8 bases from V and 15 bases from J; bases unmatched to any gene: 13. The CDR3 extends over 13 amino acids. The germline CDR1 and CDR2 sequences are ENHRY and SYGVKD. Here the CDR3 DNA reads TGTGCCATCTCGTCGGGGAACCAGGGGGACCTGACTTTC. It translates to CAISSGNQGDLTF.

This clonotype was picked up a small number of times. The chain is built from TRBV7-6 and TRBJ2-1, with D unresolved. CDR3 size: 15 residues. V was pared by 2 bases and J by 9 bases, with 17 bases between. Looked up from germline, CDR1 is SGHVS and CDR2 is FNYEAQ. CDR3 loop: CASSLTPGAHSEQFF. CDR3 nucleotide sequence: TGTGCCAGCAGCTTAACCCCAGGAGCTCACAGTGAGCAGTTCTTC.

The chain recombines TRBV27 with TRBJ2-5, with 12 positions matching TRBD2. The J call is doubtful: the DNA matches TRBJ2-7 better. The CDR3 covers 14 residues. The germline CDR1 and CDR2 sequences are MNHEY and SMNVEV (reference sequence). DNA for the CDR3: TGTGCCAGCAGTCAGACTAGCGGGAGCTACGAGCAGTACTTC. Amino acid sequence: CASSQTSGSYEQYF.

The chain joins TRBV20-1 to TRBJ2-2; 11 nucleotides match TRBD2. J was trimmed by 2 bases and V by 6 bases; bases with no gene match: 11. The CDR3 totals 17 residues. CDR1 is DFQATT and CDR2 is SNEGSKA in the germline V gene (reference sequence). CDR3 coding DNA: TGCAGTGCCTCCGATAGCGGGAGGGGAGATAACACCGGGGAGCTGTTTTTT. Its protein is CSASDSGRGDNTGELFF.

This clonotype was picked up a small number of times. Possible read error: a much larger clone is one base away. The CDR3 sequence: CSARSGPQEAQYF. DNA for the CDR3: TGCAGTGCTAGGTCAGGGCCCCAAGAGGCCCAGTACTTC. This chain connects TRBV20-1 to TRBJ2-5; possible D gene TRBD1, 5 bases. This CDR3 spans 13 amino acids. Germline V lookup: CDR1 DFQATT, CDR2 SNEGSKA (reference sequence).

The sample holds a few counts of this clonotype. The chain employs TRBV3-1 and TRBJ1-1; D remains ambiguous. The CDR3 spans 11 residues. The ends were cut back, 4 bases at V and 7 bases at J, with 7 bases in the middle. The germline V gene encodes CDR1 LGHDT and CDR2 YNNKEL (reference sequence). CDR3: CASSLQREAFF. DNA for the CDR3: TGTGCCAGCAGCCTCCAGCGTGAAGCTTTCTTT. Combining the CDR3 with reference TRBV3-1 and TRBJ1-1 gives the whole variable domain DTAVSQTPKYLVTQMGNDKSIKCEQNLGHDTMYWYKQDSKKFLKIMFSYNNKELIINETVPNRFSPKSPDKAHLNLHINSLELGDSAVYFCASSLQREAFFGQGTRLTVV.

As to this clonotype: This may be a read error: a much more frequent sequence differs by one nucleotide. The V call is TRBV20-1, the J call TRBJ2-5; 9 bases align to TRBD1. The CDR3 runs to 14 residues. Germline CDR1 is DFQATT and CDR2 is SNEGSKA (reference sequence). V shed 2 bases, J shed 9 bases, and the junction held 10 bases outside the gene matches. The CDR3 bases are TGCAGTGCTAGACTCGACAGGGGGTTGGAGGCCCAGTACTTC. Its protein product is CSARLDRGLEAQYF.

This clonotype appeared many times. The chain has TRBV7-8 and TRBJ2-3; 12 positions agree with TRBD2. The CDR3 is 16 residues long. Germline loops: CDR1 SGHVS, CDR2 FQNEAQ. Trimming removed 5 bases from V and 0 bases from J; junction bases left unmatched: 3. In DNA, the CDR3 is TGTGCCAGCAGCGGACTAGCGGGGCAGAGCACAGATACGCAGTATTTT. It specifies CASSGLAGQSTDTQYF.

This clonotype was counted between two and nine times. The chain is built from TRBV20-1 and TRBJ1-5, with no clear D. The CDR3 is 14 residues long. V lost 5 bases and J 0 bases, leaving 11 bases between the germline ends. The V gene's germline CDR1 is DFQATT and CDR2 SNEGSKA (reference sequence). CDR3 DNA: TGCAGTGCTGGCGGAGGCTATAGCAATCAGCCCCAGCATTTT. Its protein is CSAGGGYSNQPQHF.

This clonotype has a count of ten or more. The rearrangement joins TRBV28 to TRBJ2-7; 10 positions match TRBD1. The CDR3 contains 15 residues. Trimming cost V 5 bases and J 5 bases; bases outside gene matches: 9. Germline V CDR1 and CDR2: MDHEN, SYDVKM. The DNA for the CDR3 is TGTGCCAGCAGTCTCCCGACAGGGGGCTTCGACGAGCAGTACTTC. The encoded protein is CASSLPTGGFDEQYF.

The chain employs TRBV20-1 and TRBJ2-5; tentatively, D is TRBD2 (6 bases). V dropped 3 bases and J dropped 0 bases, with 26 bases sitting between them. Germline-derived CDR1 and CDR2 are DFQATT and SNEGSKA (reference sequence). The CDR3 contains 19 residues. The CDR3 loop is CSARHPRLAGTPNQETQYF. The DNA for the CDR3 is TGCAGTGCTAGGCATCCGAGGCTGGCGGGGACCCCTAACCAAGAGACCCAGTACTTC.

This clonotype was counted ten times or more. The V and J genes are TRBV6-2 or TRBV6-3 and TRBJ2-5; TRBD2 agrees at 14 bases. CDR3 length: 16 amino acids. V lost 6 bases and J lost 11; bases outside the gene matches: 14. In germline, CDR1 is MNHEY, CDR2 SVGEGT. The CDR3 loop reads CASRGTSGGRYNEQYF. CDR3 coding DNA: TGTGCCAGCAGAGGGACTAGCGGGGGCCGATACAATGAGCAGTACTTC.

Regarding this clonotype: Since a much larger clone is just one base distant, this may be a read error. The rearrangement joins TRBV24-1 to TRBJ1-2; D unclear. Germline CDR1 and CDR2: KGHDR and SFDVKD. This CDR3 contains 13 residues. V shed 9 bases and J shed 5 bases, with 15 bases lying between them. CDR3 sequence: CATGFRRRYGYTF. The CDR3 bases are TGTGCCACCGGGTTTCGACGGAGGTATGGCTACACCTTC.

This clonotype came up many times. This chain links TRBV5-6 with TRBJ2-7; 9 bases fit TRBD1. Germline trimming cut 2 bases from V and 7 bases from J; bases unmatched to any gene: 10. The germline V gene has CDR1 SGHDT and CDR2 YYEEEE. This CDR3 has 15 residues. The CDR3 here is CASSLPGQGQEEQYF. The CDR3 DNA follows: TGTGCCAGCAGCTTACCGGGACAGGGCCAAGAGGAGCAGTACTTC.

V usage is TRBV27 and J usage is TRBJ2-3; tentative D call: TRBD2 (5 bases). The CDR3 loop spans 13 amino acids. CDR1 MNHEY and CDR2 SMNVEV come from the germline V gene (reference sequence). V lost 7 bases and J 2 bases, leaving 10 bases between the germline ends. In DNA, the CDR3 is TGTGCCAGCACGGGAAGAGACACAGATACGCAGTATTTT. Translation gives CASTGRDTDTQYF.

This chain uses TRBV6-2 or TRBV6-3 with TRBJ1-2, with D possibly being TRBD1 (5 bases). Deletions cut 7 bases from V and 4 bases from J, with 19 bases between. The CDR3 has 15 residues. Germline CDR1 is MNHEY and CDR2 is SVGEGT. The CDR3 here is CASTHRPGNGYGYTF. Here the CDR3 DNA reads TGTGCCAGCACCCATCGTCCAGGGAACGGCTATGGCTACACCTTC.

This clonotype was recorded at least ten times. CDR3 sequence reads: CASSLPLEQGETQYF. Here the CDR3 DNA reads TGTGCCAGCAGCTTACCCTTGGAGCAGGGGGAGACCCAGTACTTC. This rearrangement joins TRBV7-2 to TRBJ2-5; D is perhaps TRBD1 (6 bases). Trimming shortened V by 2 bases and J by 5 bases, and 15 bases separated the two germline ends. Germline V gives CDR1 SGHTA, CDR2 FQGNSA. The CDR3 runs 15 residues. Complete variable domain (other parts from reference TRBV7-2 and TRBJ2-5): GAGVSQSPSNKVTEKGKDVELRCDPISGHTALYWYRQSLGQGLEFLIYFQGNSAPDKSGLPSDRFSAERTGGSVSTLTIQRTQQEDSAVYLCASSLPLEQGETQYFGPGTRLLVL.

Notes on this clonotype: This could be a read error, since a much larger clone is one nucleotide away. CDR3 nucleotide sequence: TGTGCCAGCAGTGAAAGGGACGGACAAGAGGCCCAGTACTTC. The encoded protein is CASSERDGQEAQYF. The chain links TRBV6-1 to TRBJ2-5, with D tentatively TRBD1 or TRBD2 (5 bases each). Per the germline V gene, CDR1 is MNHNS and CDR2 is SASEGT. This CDR3 is 14 amino acids long.